This TCR beta chain derives from a study of cytomegalovirus exposure and HLA in healthy donors. Study-wide results and limits: Overall, about 160 TCR beta chains were annotated as cytomegalovirus-associated.

PCR primers comprised 60 Vbeta and 13 Jbeta primers. Clones were read by immunoSEQ multiplex PCR, and TCRdb kept only the in-frame ones, dropping some. The sample consists of some 70,000 clones, around four fifths of them appearing once. The trim removed 5 bases at V and 9 bases at J, leaving 10 bases unmatched. Germline CDR1 is MNHEY and CDR2 is SVGAGI. The CDR3 has 14 residues. There are a few counts of this clone. What it binds is unknown. Input material: PBMCs. The receptor was isolated from a human donor in good health. The chain carries TRBV6-5 and TRBJ2-1; 7 bases fit TRBD1. The CDR3 loop reads CASSQDRFPAEQFF. In nucleotides, the CDR3 is TGTGCCAGCAGTCAGGACAGGTTTCCAGCTGAGCAGTTCTTC.